The T cell receptor (beta chain) described here comes from a study of PD-1 blockade in mismatch repair-deficient tumors. Repertoires were generated with immunoSEQ multiplex PCR, while TCRdb's copy carries only in-frame clones and drops some. Of 100,000 or so clones in the sample, 82% are singletons; the top ten hold roughly 6.2%. V was shortened by 1 base and J by 2 bases, with 16 bases between the two germline ends. The germline V gene has CDR1 MGHDK and CDR2 SYGVNS. The CDR3 length is 17 residues. V gene TRBV25-1 combines with J gene TRBJ2-3; D perhaps matches TRBD2 (7 bases). The sample consisted of peripheral blood, taken 30 to 36 weeks after starting pembrolizumab. The receptor's source is an adult with mismatch repair-deficient cancer. CDR3 protein: CASSELGGGRFTDTQYF. The CDR3 DNA reads TGTGCCAGCAGTGAATTAGGGGGGGGGAGATTCACAGATACGCAGTATTTT.